These 32 T cell receptor beta chains share one sample of origin, sequenced in a study of control samples from healthy donors and cancer patients. Libraries were prepared by immunoSEQ multiplex PCR; TCRdb keeps only in-frame clonotypes and omits some of them. The sample comprises 100,000 to 150,000 clones, about 86% of which are singletons, and around 10% rests with the top ten. Input material: blood. These receptors were collected from a man between 25 and 39 years old in good health.

The chain joins TRBV5-1 to TRBJ2-5; either TRBD1 or TRBD2 may fit D (5 bases each). The germline V gene encodes CDR1 SGHRS and CDR2 YFSETQ. The CDR3 has 15 amino acids. V lost 0 bases, J lost 2 bases, and 11 bases lay in between. The CDR3 loop is CASSLAGTEQETQYF. DNA for the CDR3: TGCGCCAGCAGCTTGGCCGGGACGGAGCAAGAGACCCAGTACTTC.

V gene TRBV7-3 combines with J gene TRBJ2-3; 7 bases agree with TRBD1. V lost 5 bases, J lost 2 bases, and 7 bases stayed unmatched. Germline CDR1 is SGHTA and CDR2 is FQGTGA. This CDR3 is 15 amino acids long. The CDR3 DNA sequence: TGTGCCAGCAGCCCCCAGGGGGAGATCACAGATACGCAGTATTTT. It encodes CASSPQGEITDTQYF.

This rearrangement joins TRBV11-3 to TRBJ2-2; no definite D call. The ends were cut back, 5 bases at V and 2 bases at J, with 12 bases in the middle. The germline V gene has CDR1 SGHNT and CDR2 YENEEA. The CDR3 runs 15 residues. The CDR3 reads CASSPGSFNTGELFF. The DNA of the CDR3 is TGTGCCAGCAGCCCGGGCAGCTTTAACACCGGGGAGCTGTTTTTT.

This sequence joins TRBV6-5 and TRBJ1-2, with D unclear. Germline V gene lookup returns CDR1 MNHEY and CDR2 SVGAGI. The CDR3 sequence is 13 residues long. Trimming shortened V by 6 bases and J by 4 bases, and 12 bases separated the two germline ends. The CDR3 reads CASRSTKPYGYTF. As DNA, the CDR3 is TGTGCCAGCAGATCGACAAAACCCTATGGCTACACCTTC.

The V and J genes are TRBV5-1 and TRBJ1-4; TRBD1 agrees at 10 bases. Per the germline V gene, CDR1 is SGHRS and CDR2 is YFSETQ. The CDR3 covers 15 residues. V dropped 4 bases and J dropped 8; count of bases not matched to a gene: 8. The CDR3 loop is CASSIAGTGEEKLFF. The CDR3 DNA reads as TGCGCCAGCAGCATCGCCGGGACAGGGGAGGAAAAACTGTTTTTT. Full variable domain (outside the CDR3, taken from reference TRBV5-1 and TRBJ1-4): KAGVTQTPRYLIKTRGQQVTLSCSPISGHRSVSWYQQTPGQGLQFLFEYFSETQRNKGNFPGRFSGRQFSNSRSEMNVSTLELGDSALYLCASSIAGTGEEKLFFGSGTQLSVL.

The rearrangement links TRBV7-3 to TRBJ1-1, with 7 bases fitting TRBD1. J gave up 6 bases and V 4 bases, and 11 bases lay outside the gene matches. The CDR3 runs to 15 residues. CDR1 and CDR2 (germline): SGHTA, FQGTGA. The CDR3 DNA sequence: TGTGCCAGCAGCTCAAAAACAGGGGTTAACGCTGAAGCTTTCTTT. Translating gives CASSSKTGVNAEAFF.

The chain employs TRBV20-1 and TRBJ1-1, with D maybe TRBD1 (5 bases). The germline V and J ends were trimmed by 3 bases and 6 bases, with 8 bases remaining between them. This CDR3 contains 11 residues. CDR1 and CDR2 (germline): DFQATT, SNEGSKA (reference sequence). CDR3 region: CSASRDPEAFF. DNA of the CDR3: TGCAGTGCTAGTCGGGACCCTGAAGCTTTCTTT.

The chain joins TRBV29-1 to TRBJ1-2, with unresolved D. CDR3 length equals 12 residues. Germline V CDR1 and CDR2: SQVTM, ANQGSEA. The ends were cut back, 5 bases at V and 4 bases at J, with 11 bases in the middle. The CDR3 DNA reads as TGCAGCGTTCGATCTACGGTCTATGGCTACACCTTC. As protein: CSVRSTVYGYTF.

The chain uses TRBV7-3 and TRBJ2-2, with TRBD2 matching 10 bases. The CDR3 sequence is 18 residues long. The V gene's germline CDR1 is SGHTA and CDR2 FQGTGA. V lost 4 bases to trimming and J lost 6 bases; unmatched junction nucleotides: 14. CDR3 amino acids: CASSYPNPGLASPGELFF. CDR3 nucleotides: TGTGCCAGCAGCTACCCAAATCCGGGACTAGCGTCCCCCGGGGAGCTGTTTTTT.

This clone was detected only a few times. The chain couples TRBV2 to TRBJ2-3; 9 bases align to TRBD2. The CDR3 is made up of 17 amino acids. V lost 6 bases and J lost 5; bases outside the gene matches: 15. CDR1 and CDR2 from the germline V gene are SNHLY and FYNNEI. DNA of the CDR3: TGTGCCAGCAGCCTAAGGGGGATAGCGGGGGAGGGAGATACGCAGTATTTT. Its protein is CASSLRGIAGEGDTQYF.

J is TRBJ1-1 and V is TRBV4-1, with 7 bases aligning to TRBD1. V trimming: 0 bases; J trimming: 4 bases; junction bases outside the gene matches: 14. Germline values: CDR1 MGHRA, CDR2 YSYEKL. This CDR3 spans 18 amino acids. CDR3 protein: CASSQESGLIQGPTEAFF. CDR3 nucleotide sequence: TGCGCCAGCAGCCAAGAGTCGGGTTTAATACAGGGGCCCACTGAAGCTTTCTTT.

The chain has TRBV14 and TRBJ1-6, with D possibly matching TRBD1 (5 bases). Per the germline V gene, CDR1 is SGHDN and CDR2 is FVKESK. CDR3 length: 14 residues. V was pared by 4 bases and J by 7 bases, with 11 bases between. The CDR3 bases are TGTGCCAGCAGCCCGGGACTCGTGAATTCACCCCTCCACTTT. Its translation is CASSPGLVNSPLHF.

The rearrangement links TRBV7-2 to TRBJ1-5, with 7 positions matching TRBD1. The germline gives CDR1 SGHTA, CDR2 FQGNSA. V shed 0 bases, J shed 4 bases, and the junction held 0 bases outside the gene matches. The CDR3 runs to 14 residues. The CDR3 DNA sequence: TGTGCCAGCAGCTTAGCACAGGGGAATCAGCCCCAGCATTTT. Translating gives CASSLAQGNQPQHF.

This clone has more than one count but fewer than ten. Other DNA variants within this sample encode the same CDR3. The chain employs TRBV5-1 and TRBJ1-5, with a weak D call TRBD1 (6 bases). In germline, CDR1 is SGHRS, CDR2 YFSETQ. The CDR3 covers 15 residues. V dropped 0 bases and J dropped 6 bases, with 13 bases sitting between them. CDR3 sequence (DNA): TGCGCCAGCAGCTTGGTGGGGGGCGCGGGTCAGCCCCAGCATTTT. Translating gives CASSLVGGAGQPQHF.

The genes are TRBV3-1 (or the pseudogene TRBV3-2) and TRBJ1-6, with 9 bases that match TRBD1. There are 16 residues in the CDR3. V shed 5 bases and J 7 bases; nucleotides not matched to a gene: 9. Per the germline V gene, CDR1 is LGHDT and CDR2 is YNNKEL (reference sequence). CDR3 amino acids: CASSKRDREGNSPLHF. The CDR3 nucleotides are TGTGCCAGCAGCAAACGGGACAGGGAAGGAAATTCACCCCTCCACTTT.

The V call is TRBV30, the J call TRBJ2-5; D gene uncertain. CDR3 length equals 10 residues. Trimming shortened V by 7 bases and J by 4 bases, and 7 bases separated the two germline ends. CDR1 is GTSNPN and CDR2 is SVGIG in the germline V gene (reference sequence). The CDR3 DNA reads as TGTGCCTCGGGTAGAGAGACCCAGTACTTC. This translates into CASGRETQYF.

The V and J genes are TRBV3-1 (or the pseudogene TRBV3-2) and TRBJ1-6; 7 bases fit TRBD1. Germline V gene sequence: CDR1 LGHDT, CDR2 YNNKEL (reference sequence). The V segment lost 0 bases and the J segment 7 bases; nucleotides outside the gene matches: 6. The CDR3 covers 16 residues. The DNA for the CDR3 is TGTGCCAGCAGCCAAGATTGGAGACAGGGCAATTCACCCCTCCACTTT. The encoded protein is CASSQDWRQGNSPLHF.

This clone has more than one count but fewer than ten. Other nucleotide sequences in the sample specify the same CDR3. V is TRBV3-1 (or the pseudogene TRBV3-2) and J is TRBJ2-7; 16 nucleotides agree with TRBD2. The CDR3 totals 15 residues. The V gene end was trimmed by 1 base and the J gene end by 9 bases; junction bases not matched to a gene: 3. Per germline, CDR1 LGHDT and CDR2 YNNKEL (reference sequence). The CDR3 is CASSQGGTSGGVQYF. The CDR3 DNA is TGTGCCAGCAGCCAAGGTGGGACTAGCGGGGGGGTGCAGTACTTC.

The CDR3, as DNA: TGTGCCAGCAGCGACGGGGAGGGCTACACCTTC. Residues: CASSDGEGYTF. The V gene is TRBV3-1 (or the pseudogene TRBV3-2), the J gene TRBJ1-2, with D unclear. The germline V gene has CDR1 LGHDT and CDR2 YNNKEL (reference sequence). The CDR3 loop spans 11 amino acids. V was shortened by 5 bases and J by 8 bases, with 9 bases between the two germline ends.

The V call is TRBV6-5, the J call TRBJ1-5; D gene uncertain. This CDR3 is 11 amino acids long. Trimming left V 7 bases short and J 10 bases short, with 11 bases between. CDR1 is MNHEY, CDR2 SVGAGI, per germline. The CDR3 region is CASKDLQPQHF. CDR3 sequence (DNA): TGTGCCAGCAAGGACCTCCAACCCCAGCATTTT.

With regard to this clone: Different DNA sequences within this sample yield the same CDR3. The chain recombines TRBV12-3 or TRBV12-4 with TRBJ1-2; TRBD1 aligns across 7 bases. Trimming cost V 7 bases and J 5 bases; bases outside gene matches: 7. This CDR3 spans 13 amino acids. CDR3 sequence reads: CASTLGTAYGYTF. CDR3 nucleotides: TGTGCCAGCACCTTGGGGACAGCGTATGGCTACACCTTC.

The V call is TRBV19, the J call TRBJ1-4; 7 bases map to TRBD1. The CDR3 is 14 amino acids. Germline V CDR1 and CDR2: LNHDA, SQIVND (reference sequence). V lost 9 bases, J lost 4 bases, and 8 bases stayed unmatched. The CDR3 coding sequence is TGTGCCAGCAGAGGGGGACAGCATAATGAAAAACTGTTTTTT. Translation gives CASRGGQHNEKLFF.

This clone occurred a few times. The V call is TRBV12-3 or TRBV12-4, the J call TRBJ1-3, with D perhaps matching TRBD1 (5 bases). CDR3 length equals 13 residues. V was shortened by 4 bases and J by 3 bases, with 7 bases between the two germline ends. The chain's CDR3 is CASSWGGGNTIYF. The CDR3 region has the DNA TGTGCCAGCAGTTGGGGCGGTGGAAACACCATATATTTT.

This sequence joins TRBV10-2 and TRBJ1-1; D not resolved. Germline V gene lookup returns CDR1 WSHSY and CDR2 SAAADI. CDR3 length: 12 residues. V was shortened by 8 bases and J by 1 base, with 8 bases between the two germline ends. The CDR3 DNA reads as TGCGCCAGCCAGACTTGGAACACTGAAGCTTTCTTT. Encoded protein: CASQTWNTEAFF.

Concerning this clone itself: Within the sample, other DNA sequences also encode this same CDR3. The gene calls are TRBV7-2 and TRBJ1-5, with 7 bases identical to TRBD1. Germline loops: CDR1 SGHTA, CDR2 FQGNSA. V was pared by 5 bases and J by 4 bases, with 5 bases of the junction left unmatched. This CDR3 region has 14 residues. The CDR3 DNA reads TGTGCCAGCAGCCTCTACAGGGGTAATCAGCCCCAGCATTTT. Its translation: CASSLYRGNQPQHF.

The V gene is TRBV5-1, the J gene TRBJ1-2; 8 bases line up with TRBD1. From germline, CDR1 is SGHRS and CDR2 YFSETQ. J was trimmed by 8 bases and V by 4 bases; bases with no gene match: 7. The CDR3 contains 13 residues. In nucleotides, the CDR3 is TGCGCCAGCAGCCGGGGACAGGCAGGCGGCTACACCTTC. It is translated as CASSRGQAGGYTF.

J is TRBJ1-1 and V is TRBV14; tentatively, D is TRBD1 (6 bases). V shed 0 bases and J shed 5 bases, with 7 bases lying between them. CDR1 and CDR2 (germline): SGHDN, FVKESK. The CDR3 consists of 13 residues. The CDR3 sequence is CASSQERGTEAFF. DNA for the CDR3: TGTGCCAGCAGCCAAGAGAGGGGGACTGAAGCTTTCTTT.

This clone was observed once. V is TRBV7-9 and J is TRBJ2-2; 7 nucleotides align to TRBD2. The junction had 6 bases not matched to a gene; V was cut back by 5 bases and J by 3 bases. The CDR3 sequence is 15 residues long. The V gene's germline CDR1 is SEHNR and CDR2 FQNEAQ (reference sequence). The CDR3 here is CASSAGLEDTGELFF. The CDR3 DNA sequence: TGTGCCAGCAGCGCAGGACTAGAGGACACCGGGGAGCTGTTTTTT. Supplemented by reference TRBV7-9 and TRBJ2-2, the full variable domain reads DTGVSQNPRHKITKRGQNVTFRCDPISEHNRLYWYRQTLGQGPEFLTYFQNEAQLEKSRLLSDRFSAERPKGSFSTLEIQRTEQGDSAMYLCASSAGLEDTGELFFGEGSRLTVL.

The chain has TRBV7-2 and TRBJ2-7, with 11 bases fitting TRBD2. The germline V gene encodes CDR1 SGHTA and CDR2 FQGNSA. Trimming cost V 5 bases and J 7 bases; bases outside gene matches: 7. The CDR3 is 14 amino acids. In DNA form, the CDR3 reads TGTGCCAGCAGCCCTCCGGGACTAGCGGAGGAGCAGTACTTC. This gives the protein CASSPPGLAEEQYF.

The gene calls are TRBV5-8 and TRBJ1-1; D is undetermined. This CDR3 spans 13 amino acids. V was clipped by 1 base and J by 5 bases, with 9 bases between them. Germline CDR1 SGHTS, CDR2 YDEGEE. The CDR3 sequence is CASSLTGETEAFF. The CDR3, as DNA: TGTGCCAGCAGCTTGACTGGGGAGACTGAAGCTTTCTTT.

This clone was seen a single time. The chain is built from TRBV28 and TRBJ2-5; D might be TRBD2 (5 bases). Trimming took off 8 bases at V and 2 bases at J, with 15 bases between the two ends. The germline V gene has CDR1 MDHEN and CDR2 SYDVKM. The CDR3 extends over 14 amino acids. CDR3 DNA sequence: TGTGCCAGCCGACGGGGAGATAGGCAAGAGACCCAGTACTTC. Translated, it gives CASRRGDRQETQYF.

The V call is TRBV6-4, the J call TRBJ2-3, with 11 bases matching TRBD2. V lost 0 bases to trimming and J lost 2 bases; unmatched junction nucleotides: 10. CDR1 is MRHNA and CDR2 is SNTAGT in the germline V gene. The CDR3 is 19 residues long. CDR3 bases: TGTGCCAGCAGTGACTCCCTAGCGGGGGGTCCAGGGCCCACAGATACGCAGTATTTT. Translating gives CASSDSLAGGPGPTDTQYF.